This entry lists 10 T cell receptor beta chains sequenced from one sample in a study of cytomegalovirus exposure and HLA in healthy donors listed by TCRdb under 2017. Libraries came from the immunoSEQ multiplex PCR assay. TCRdb mirrors the immuneACCESS table, restricted to in-frame sequences. Some clones are absent from its copies; in checked studies, under half trace to an unresolved V gene, and the reason for the others is unknown. This sample is represented by 300,000 to 400,000 clones; roughly 89% of them were singletons. The ten largest account for roughly 0.82% of the sample. The sample was PBMCs. All receptors derive from a woman between 18 and 30 years old in good health and CMV-seronegative.

This clone was picked up a small number of times. The chain employs TRBV5-1 and TRBJ2-1, with D uncertain. V lost 4 bases and J 3 bases, leaving 2 bases between the germline ends. This CDR3 has 11 amino acids. CDR1 and CDR2 from the germline V gene are SGHRS and YFSETQ. The DNA for the CDR3 is TGCGCCAGCAGCCTCTACAATGAGCAGTTCTTC. Protein sequence: CASSLYNEQFF.

This clone appeared once. J is TRBJ1-2 and V is TRBV19, with 7 nucleotides matching TRBD1. Per the germline V gene, CDR1 is LNHDA and CDR2 is SQIVND (reference sequence). CDR3 size: 16 residues. After removal of 1 base from V and 8 bases from J, the junction contained 13 bases not matched to a gene. The CDR3 bases are TGTGCCAGTAGTATAGTCGGACAGGCCCACGTGTCGGGCTACACCTTC. Protein product: CASSIVGQAHVSGYTF.

The V gene is TRBV27, the J gene TRBJ2-7; 9 bases match TRBD1. Germline CDR1 is MNHEY and CDR2 is SMNVEV (reference sequence). This CDR3 contains 15 residues. V was pared by 5 bases and J by 6 bases, with 11 bases of the junction left unmatched. The CDR3 bases are TGTGCCAGCAGTCGCACACAGACAGGGGGGGTCGAGCAGTACTTC. This encodes CASSRTQTGGVEQYF.

The DNA of the CDR3 is TGTGCCAGTAGTATAATGGGTGGGGGGACTAGCAACACTGAAGCTTTCTTT. Its translation: CASSIMGGGTSNTEAFF. The chain uses TRBV19 and TRBJ1-1; perhaps TRBD1 as D (5 bases). Trimming removed 2 bases from V and 2 bases from J, with 18 bases in between. The CDR3 length is 17 residues. The germline CDR1 and CDR2 sequences are LNHDA and SQIVND (reference sequence).

The chain couples TRBV9 to TRBJ1-2; D is unresolved. Germline V gene lookup returns CDR1 SGDLS and CDR2 YYNGEE. CDR3 length: 13 residues. V gave up 3 bases and J gave up 1 base, with 7 bases separating them. Here the CDR3 DNA reads TGTGCCAGCAGCGGAGGTTTTAACTATGGCTACACCTTC. Protein: CASSGGFNYGYTF. Full variable domain (remainder filled in from reference TRBV9 and TRBJ1-2): DSGVTQTPKHLITATGQRVTLRCSPRSGDLSVYWYQQSLDQGLQFLIQYYNGEERAKGNILERFSAQQFPDLHSELNLSSLELGDSALYFCASSGGFNYGYTFGSGTRLTVV.

The chain is built from TRBV2 and TRBJ2-5; TRBD2 is a possible D gene (5 bases). The CDR3 runs to 18 residues. The V gene lost 0 bases and the J gene lost 5 bases, with 22 bases spanning the gap. From germline, CDR1 is SNHLY and CDR2 FYNNEI. CDR3 bases: TGTGCCAGCAGTGAAGCGCTTCCCGGGATTTCAAAGGAGGAGACCCAGTACTTC. This translates into CASSEALPGISKEETQYF.

This chain links TRBV6-6 with TRBJ1-2, with D perhaps TRBD1 (5 bases). Trimming removed 3 bases from V and 7 bases from J, with 6 bases in between. The CDR3 sequence is 11 residues long. CDR1 is MNHNY, CDR2 SVGAGI, per germline (reference sequence). The CDR3 protein is CASSYQGGYTF. The CDR3 nucleotides read TGTGCCAGCAGTTATCAGGGTGGCTACACCTTC.

The chain uses TRBV5-1 and TRBJ2-1; 10 bases align to TRBD2. Germline assignment: CDR1 SGHRS and CDR2 YFSETQ. Trimming at V came to 1 base and at J to 4 bases, leaving 5 bases not matched to a gene. This CDR3 is 16 amino acids long. Written as DNA, the CDR3 is TGCGCCAGCAGCTTGAGCGGGAGGGCCGAGTACAATGAGCAGTTCTTC. Protein product: CASSLSGRAEYNEQFF.

This clone was seen only a few times. This chain joins TRBV7-9 and TRBJ1-5; D is unresolved. Trimming removed 1 base at V and 5 bases at J, with 6 bases between. CDR3 size: 13 residues. Germline loops: CDR1 SEHNR, CDR2 FQNEAQ (reference sequence). CDR3 in DNA: TGTGCCAGCAGCTTAGGGAGAGATCAGCCCCAGCATTTT. It yields the protein CASSLGRDQPQHF.

This chain uses TRBV28 with TRBJ2-7, with D perhaps matching TRBD1 (6 bases). The V and J ends lost 3 bases and 2 bases respectively, with 8 bases between them. From germline, CDR1 is MDHEN and CDR2 SYDVKM. The CDR3 contains 13 residues. The CDR3 DNA reads as TGTGCCAGCAGTTTGGGGGCCACCTACGAGCAGTACTTC. Translation: CASSLGATYEQYF.